This TCR beta chain was captured by sequencing in a study of blood T cells in healthy people across ages. Broader study findings: As naive T cell percentage varied, TCR beta diversity correlated strongly with it.

The table lists this clonotype with a few counts. Its specificity is not known. The CDR3 loop spans 17 amino acids. Losses at the gene ends were 3 bases for V and 5 bases for J; bases not matched to a gene: 14. CDR1 and CDR2 (germline): SGHRS, YFSETQ. Alongside a J-beta primer mix, a sample-barcoded 5' primer served in a second PCR lasting about 7 to 12 cycles. In TCRdb, the 5' RACE reads were re-called with MiXCR into one record per CDR3 protein. The sample holds over a million distinct CDR3 sequences, approximately 40% seen once. Donors each provided about 9.5 milliliters of peripheral blood. Every sample gave at least 5 micrograms of total RNA when it was extracted.

Material for sequencing was blood. This chain links TRBV5-1 with TRBJ2-3, with TRBD1 matching 8 bases. This TCR was sampled from a woman aged 18-29 years in good health. Written as DNA, the CDR3 is TGCGCCAGCAGCTCCCATAGGACAGGGCGTGTCGTAGATACGCAGTATTTT. Its translation: CASSSHRTGRVVDTQYF.